The clone carrying this T cell receptor (beta chain) was counted only a few times. Antigen unknown. Germline V gene lookup returns CDR1 SGHVS and CDR2 FQNEAQ. The V gene lost 6 bases and the J gene lost 1 base, with 9 bases spanning the gap. CDR3 length: 14 amino acids. The data are from a study of a mutant IDH1 vaccine in newly diagnosed glioma. TCRdb keeps only in-frame clones here, not all; method: immunoSEQ multiplex PCR. The sample yields tens of thousands of clones, 75% to 85% seen once. Documented time point: week 35, safety follow-up. The vaccine gave 300 ug of a 20-mer mutant IDH1 peptide subcutaneously per dose.

The receptor was derived from a man aged 40-49 years with glioma. Here the sequenced sample was PBMCs, taken from a glioma patient whose treatment included an IDH1 peptide vaccine. The chain joins TRBV7-8 to TRBJ2-2; D is unclear. The CDR3 sequence is CASRLLLNTGELFF. DNA for the CDR3: TGTGCCAGCAGATTACTTCTGAACACCGGGGAGCTGTTTTTT.